The entry below describes one TCR beta chain. Its target is unknown. Other DNA sequences of this sample code for an identical CDR3. This entry belongs to a study of T cell responses to AZD1222 COVID-19 vaccine. Study overall: Pooling was applied to second doses at about 4 or about 12 weeks. Whole-study results and caveats: Repertoires were collected only later (after the peak T cell response had occurred). Spike was spanned by vaccine-associated CD4 TCRs, which were dominant at 160-218 and 743-854.

This CDR3 has 15 amino acids. V was pared by 0 bases and J by 0 bases, with 5 bases between. Germline CDR1 and CDR2: SNHLY and FYNNEI. Sequencing used immunoSEQ multiplex PCR; TCRdb keeps in-frame clones, though not all of them. Found here are 200,000 or so clones, approximately 90% of them singletons; the top ten hold about 6.1%. This chain joins TRBV2 and TRBJ1-4; D is undetermined. This receptor was taken from an adult in good health. The material sequenced was peripheral blood, taken on day 0 of AZD1222 vaccination. This CDR3 is CASSEAGATNEKLFF. The CDR3 DNA sequence: TGTGCCAGCAGTGAAGCGGGAGCAACTAATGAAAAACTGTTTTTT.